This T cell receptor (beta chain) was identified in a study of OX40 agonist ivuxolimab in advanced cancers. TCRdb's copy holds only in-frame clones and misses some; the assay was immunoSEQ multiplex PCR. The data show around 60,000 clones, with around four fifths seen just once and over 2% held by the top ten. The length of the CDR3 is 18 residues. The germline V gene has CDR1 SGHTA and CDR2 FQGTGA. Trimming removed 1 base at V and 7 bases at J, with 22 bases between. This clonotype was sampled from an adult with an advanced solid tumor such as melanoma, head and neck, liver or kidney cancer. The source material was CD4+ or CD8+ T cells sorted from blood, sampled in a trial of the OX40 agonist ivuxolimab. This chain links TRBV7-3 with TRBJ2-2; either TRBD1 or TRBD2 may supply D (5 bases each). CDR3 amino acids: CASSLIPIPGGQGGELFF. CDR3 bases: TGTGCCAGCAGCTTAATCCCCATCCCAGGCGGGCAGGGCGGGGAGCTGTTTTTT.